These 7 T cell receptor beta chains share one sample of origin, sequenced in a study of cytomegalovirus exposure and HLA in healthy donors. PCR was performed using 60 Vbeta and 13 Jbeta primers. Method: immunoSEQ multiplex PCR; TCRdb's copy keeps in-frame clones and lacks some. The sample lists 180,000 or so clones, less than 90% occurring once. The sample taken for sequencing was PBMCs. These receptors all come from a woman in her 30s in good health and CMV-seronegative.

The chain uses TRBV25-1 and TRBJ2-3; 8 positions match TRBD1. The CDR3 loop spans 15 amino acids. V was pared by 4 bases and J by 4 bases, with 7 bases of the junction left unmatched. Germline CDR1 MGHDK, CDR2 SYGVNS. CDR3 sequence: CASSGWTGKADTQYF. The CDR3 DNA is TGTGCCAGCAGTGGCTGGACAGGGAAGGCAGATACGCAGTATTTT.

V is TRBV9 and J is TRBJ2-7; TRBD2 agrees at 7 bases. The CDR3 loop spans 12 amino acids. Germline CDR1 reads SGDLS; CDR2 reads YYNGEE. J gave up 7 bases and V 0 bases, and 1 base lay outside the gene matches. The CDR3: CASSVGGGEQYF. The DNA for the CDR3 is TGTGCCAGCAGCGTAGGGGGAGGGGAGCAGTACTTC.

V is TRBV28 and J is TRBJ2-5; the match to TRBD1 covers 7 bases. With V trimmed by 8 bases and J by 5 bases, 14 bases remained unmatched. Germline V gives CDR1 MDHEN, CDR2 SYDVKM. This CDR3 has 15 amino acids. DNA for the CDR3: TGTGCCAGCGCTTTGTCTCAGCTCAGGGGGGAGACCCAGTACTTC. It codes for CASALSQLRGETQYF.

The chain employs TRBV7-6 and TRBJ1-4, with 9 bases aligning to TRBD1. CDR3 length equals 13 residues. Germline values: CDR1 SGHVS, CDR2 FNYEAQ. The V gene end was trimmed by 8 bases and the J gene end by 8 bases; junction bases not matched to a gene: 6. Written as DNA, the CDR3 is TGTGCCAGCCGGGACAGGGTCGGGGAAAAACTGTTTTTT. Its translation is CASRDRVGEKLFF.

The J gene is TRBJ2-7, the V gene TRBV5-1; 12 bases align to TRBD1. The CDR3 spans 13 residues. Germline V CDR1 and CDR2: SGHRS, YFSETQ. Unmatched junction bases numbered 2, after V lost 7 bases and J lost 3 bases. The chain's CDR3 is CASGTGGGYEQYF. The CDR3 nucleotides read TGCGCCAGCGGGACAGGGGGCGGCTACGAGCAGTACTTC.

The chain employs TRBV27 and TRBJ2-7; D perhaps matches TRBD2 (6 bases). V was shortened by 3 bases and J by 0 bases, with 12 bases between the two germline ends. This CDR3 is built from 15 residues. CDR1 and CDR2 (germline): MNHEY, SMNVEV (reference sequence). For the CDR3, the DNA is TGTGCCAGCAGTTTGGGGGGTCCCCTCTCCTACGAGCAGTACTTC. This codes for CASSLGGPLSYEQYF.

This sequence joins TRBV6-1 and TRBJ2-7, with D perhaps TRBD1 (5 bases). This CDR3 region has 13 residues. Between the trimmed V and J ends, which lost 1 base and 5 bases, there was a span of 9 bases. Germline V gives CDR1 MNHNS, CDR2 SASEGT. The CDR3 nucleotides read TGTGCCAGCAGTGAAGGACAGATCCACGAGCAGTACTTC. Its protein product is CASSEGQIHEQYF.